This is a list of T cell receptor beta chains from one sample in a study of blood T cell repertoires in COVID-19. Here immunoSEQ multiplex PCR was the method, and the copy in TCRdb shows in-frame clones only, minus some. The table shows roughly 56,000 clones, with 80% to 95% occurring only once. The sequenced sample consisted of peripheral blood. The receptor source for this set is a man aged 45-65 years with active COVID-19. Each CDR3 is given with its conserved first and last residue. The order of the fields is clone size, J gene, D gene, V gene, CDR3 DNA, CDR3 protein. A D gene is named only where the DNA matches it firmly. Clone sizes are given selectively: once, few, many, or a class where the clone is expanded.

abundance: .; j_gene: TRBJ2-1; d_gene: .; v_gene: TRBV12-5; CDR3nt: TGTGCTAGTGGTTTGGTACGAGTAGCAAATGAGCAGTTCTTC; CDR3aa: CASGLVRVANEQFF
abundance: .; j_gene: TRBJ2-7; d_gene: TRBD2; v_gene: TRBV10-2; CDR3nt: TGCGCCAGCAGATCACTAGCGGTATACGAGCAGTACTTC; CDR3aa: CASRSLAVYEQYF
abundance: .; j_gene: TRBJ2-7; d_gene: .; v_gene: TRBV11-3; CDR3nt: TGTGCCAGCAGCTTAGGGCAGGGAGGAGGCGAGCAGTACTTC; CDR3aa: CASSLGQGGGEQYF
abundance: .; j_gene: TRBJ2-3; d_gene: .; v_gene: TRBV18; CDR3nt: TGTGCCAGCTCACCCCTACGAAGCACAGATACGCAGTATTTT; CDR3aa: CASSPLRSTDTQYF
abundance: .; j_gene: TRBJ1-2; d_gene: .; v_gene: TRBV2; CDR3nt: TGTGCCAGCAGTCTAAGGGGTTCGGATGGCTACACCTTC; CDR3aa: CASSLRGSDGYTF
abundance: .; j_gene: TRBJ2-7; d_gene: TRBD2; v_gene: TRBV5-4; CDR3nt: TGTGCCAGCAGCTTGGGCTCCGGGACTAGCGGCTACGAGCAGTACTTC; CDR3aa: CASSLGSGTSGYEQYF
abundance: .; j_gene: TRBJ2-3; d_gene: .; v_gene: TRBV24-1; CDR3nt: TGTGCCACCAGTGTAGGACAAGAAATCACAGATACGCAGTATTTT; CDR3aa: CATSVGQEITDTQYF
abundance: once; j_gene: TRBJ2-3; d_gene: TRBD2; v_gene: TRBV7-3; CDR3nt: TGTGCCAGCAGCCCGCGAACTGCTAGCGGGAGGGCCAGGGATACGCAGTATTTT; CDR3aa: CASSPRTASGRARDTQYF
abundance: once; j_gene: TRBJ1-6; d_gene: .; v_gene: TRBV19; CDR3nt: TGTGCCAGTAGTTTTAGGAGGAATTCACCCCTCCACTTT; CDR3aa: CASSFRRNSPLHF
abundance: .; j_gene: TRBJ1-1; d_gene: .; v_gene: TRBV7-9; CDR3nt: TGTGCCAGCTTAAGAAGGGGGAGTACGAACACTGAAGCTTTCTTT; CDR3aa: CASLRRGSTNTEAFF
abundance: .; j_gene: TRBJ2-7; d_gene: .; v_gene: TRBV11-3; CDR3nt: TGTGCCAGCAGCTTAGACACAGGGACCTACGAGCAGTACTTC; CDR3aa: CASSLDTGTYEQYF
abundance: .; j_gene: TRBJ2-5; d_gene: .; v_gene: TRBV24-1; CDR3nt: TGTGCCACCAGGCCGAATTCGGAGGGGGAGACCCAGTACTTC; CDR3aa: CATRPNSEGETQYF
abundance: .; j_gene: TRBJ2-1; d_gene: .; v_gene: TRBV28; CDR3nt: TGTGCCAGCAGGAATGCGGGGCTCAAGAGCACTGAGCAGTTCTTC; CDR3aa: CASRNAGLKSTEQFF
abundance: .; j_gene: TRBJ1-5; d_gene: TRBD1; v_gene: TRBV5-1; CDR3nt: TGCGCCAGCAGCTCACCTACGGACAGGAGAGATAGCAATCAGCCCCAGCATTTT; CDR3aa: CASSSPTDRRDSNQPQHF
abundance: .; j_gene: TRBJ2-2; d_gene: .; v_gene: TRBV21-1; CDR3nt: TGTGCCAGCAGCAAAGTCGGCCGAAACGACAGGGGGCGGGAGCGGGTCTGGCGGGGAGCTGTTTTT; CDR3aa: CASSKVGRNDRGRERVWRGAVF
abundance: .; j_gene: TRBJ2-2; d_gene: TRBD1; v_gene: TRBV5-1; CDR3nt: TGCGCCAGCAGCCTCGGGACAGCAAACACCGGGGAGCTGTTTTTT; CDR3aa: CASSLGTANTGELFF
abundance: .; j_gene: TRBJ2-1; d_gene: TRBD2; v_gene: TRBV19; CDR3nt: TGTGCCAGTAACATGGCTAGCGGGAGCAATGAGCAGTTCTTC; CDR3aa: CASNMASGSNEQFF
abundance: .; j_gene: TRBJ2-5; d_gene: TRBD1; v_gene: TRBV28; CDR3nt: TGTGCCAGCAGTTCCCCGGGACAGGGGGTGCAGACCCAGTACTTC; CDR3aa: CASSSPGQGVQTQYF
abundance: .; j_gene: TRBJ2-7; d_gene: TRBD1; v_gene: TRBV30; CDR3nt: TGTGCCTGGACGGACAGGCCCCCCTACGAGCAGTACTTC; CDR3aa: CAWTDRPPYEQYF
abundance: .; j_gene: TRBJ1-1; d_gene: .; v_gene: TRBV5-6; CDR3nt: TGTGCCAGGCCAGGGTCCGTCTCCACTGAAGCTTTCTTT; CDR3aa: CARPGSVSTEAFF
abundance: .; j_gene: TRBJ2-3; d_gene: .; v_gene: TRBV11-3; CDR3nt: TGTGCCAGCAGCTTACAGGGTAGCACAGATACGCAGTATTTT; CDR3aa: CASSLQGSTDTQYF
abundance: .; j_gene: TRBJ1-4; d_gene: TRBD1; v_gene: TRBV4-1; CDR3nt: TGCGCCAGCAGCCAAGGCGCCGGGACAGGGGGCGAAAAACTGTTTTTT; CDR3aa: CASSQGAGTGGEKLFF
abundance: .; j_gene: TRBJ2-7; d_gene: .; v_gene: TRBV28; CDR3nt: TGTGCCAGCCGCGGCCAAAGCTCCTACGAGCAGTACTTC; CDR3aa: CASRGQSSYEQYF
abundance: .; j_gene: TRBJ2-3; d_gene: TRBD1; v_gene: TRBV15; CDR3nt: TGTGCCACCAGCAGAGGTGACAGGGGAACAGATACGCAGTATTTT; CDR3aa: CATSRGDRGTDTQYF
abundance: .; j_gene: TRBJ2-5; d_gene: .; v_gene: TRBV12-3/TRBV12-4; CDR3nt: TGTGCCAGCAGTCACGGAGAAGAGACCCAGTACTTC; CDR3aa: CASSHGEETQYF
abundance: once; j_gene: TRBJ2-4; d_gene: .; v_gene: TRBV27; CDR3nt: TGTGCCAGCAGTTCTAACAGGGTTTTAGGCAAAAACATTCAGTACTTC; CDR3aa: CASSSNRVLGKNIQYF
abundance: .; j_gene: TRBJ2-7; d_gene: .; v_gene: TRBV5-1; CDR3nt: TGCGCCAGCAGCTCCTCGAGCGGGCCGACCTACGAGCAGTACTTC; CDR3aa: CASSSSSGPTYEQYF
abundance: .; j_gene: TRBJ1-3; d_gene: .; v_gene: TRBV3-1/TRBV3-2; CDR3nt: TGTGCCAGCAGCCAAGTTGGGGGGGACTCTGGAAACACCATATATTTT; CDR3aa: CASSQVGGDSGNTIYF
abundance: few; j_gene: TRBJ2-7; d_gene: .; v_gene: TRBV10-1; CDR3nt: TGCGCCAGCAGTGACCTTTACGAGCAGTACTTC; CDR3aa: CASSDLYEQYF
abundance: .; j_gene: TRBJ1-4; d_gene: .; v_gene: TRBV15; CDR3nt: TGTGCCACCAGCTACAGACAGGAGAATGAAAAACTGTTTTTT; CDR3aa: CATSYRQENEKLFF
abundance: .; j_gene: TRBJ1-4; d_gene: .; v_gene: TRBV7-3; CDR3nt: TGTGCCAGCAGCTTCCACCTCGGTGAAAAACTGTTTTTT; CDR3aa: CASSFHLGEKLFF
abundance: .; j_gene: TRBJ2-1; d_gene: .; v_gene: TRBV27; CDR3nt: TGTGCCAGCAGTGACCTTTTTAGGGAGGACGAACCCAATGAGCAGTTCTTC; CDR3aa: CASSDLFREDEPNEQFF
abundance: .; j_gene: TRBJ2-2; d_gene: .; v_gene: TRBV20-1; CDR3nt: TGCAGTGCTAGTCGGGCGGGGCGAAGGTTCTCCGGGGAGCTGTTTTTT; CDR3aa: CSASRAGRRFSGELFF
abundance: .; j_gene: TRBJ2-1; d_gene: TRBD2; v_gene: TRBV9; CDR3nt: TGTGCCAGCAGCGTAGGCGGGGGGTTGGACAATGAGCAGTTCTTC; CDR3aa: CASSVGGGLDNEQFF
abundance: .; j_gene: TRBJ2-2; d_gene: .; v_gene: TRBV5-4; CDR3nt: TGTGCCAGCAGCCTCGGACTATCGAACACCGGGGAGCTGTTTTTT; CDR3aa: CASSLGLSNTGELFF
abundance: .; j_gene: TRBJ2-7; d_gene: TRBD1; v_gene: TRBV7-2; CDR3nt: TGTGCCAGCAGCTTACTGAGGGGACAGGGGCTTAGCGAGCAGTACTTC; CDR3aa: CASSLLRGQGLSEQYF
abundance: .; j_gene: TRBJ2-5; d_gene: .; v_gene: TRBV19; CDR3nt: TGTGCCAGTCGACCTGGGGGGGCGCTGGAGACCCAGTACTTC; CDR3aa: CASRPGGALETQYF
abundance: few; j_gene: TRBJ1-5; d_gene: .; v_gene: TRBV19; CDR3nt: TGTGCCAGTAGTATAGGCAAGACAGGATTCAGCAATCAGCCCCAGCATTTT; CDR3aa: CASSIGKTGFSNQPQHF
abundance: .; j_gene: TRBJ1-2; d_gene: .; v_gene: TRBV28; CDR3nt: TGTGCCAGCAGCCCACCGTGGGGGCGCCGACCATATGGCTACACCTTC; CDR3aa: CASSPPWGRRPYGYTF
abundance: .; j_gene: TRBJ2-3; d_gene: TRBD2; v_gene: TRBV5-6; CDR3nt: TGTGCCAGCAGCTTGGCCGGGACTAGCGGAACAGATACGCAGTATTTT; CDR3aa: CASSLAGTSGTDTQYF
abundance: .; j_gene: TRBJ2-7; d_gene: TRBD1; v_gene: TRBV15; CDR3nt: TGTGCCACCAGCAGCGACAGGGGGAACCACGAGCAGTACTTC; CDR3aa: CATSSDRGNHEQYF
abundance: .; j_gene: TRBJ1-1; d_gene: TRBD1; v_gene: TRBV6-6; CDR3nt: TGTGCCAGCAGTTACTCAGACAGGGGCCCTTCGGAAGCTTTCTTT; CDR3aa: CASSYSDRGPSEAFF
abundance: .; j_gene: TRBJ1-2; d_gene: .; v_gene: TRBV7-9; CDR3nt: TGTGCCAGCAGCTTAGGCGAGGTGGGCTACACCTTC; CDR3aa: CASSLGEVGYTF
abundance: .; j_gene: TRBJ2-7; d_gene: TRBD1; v_gene: TRBV7-2; CDR3nt: TGTGCCAGCAGCTTAGATTCAACAGGGGAGACCTACGAGCAGTACTTC; CDR3aa: CASSLDSTGETYEQYF
abundance: .; j_gene: TRBJ1-5; d_gene: .; v_gene: TRBV28; CDR3nt: TGTGCCAGCATCGACGGGGGGTACAATCAGCCCCAGCATTTT; CDR3aa: CASIDGGYNQPQHF